One and the same sample provided the 4 T cell receptor beta chains below, sequenced in a study of shared clonotypes between healthy human individuals. TCRdb keeps only in-frame clones here, not all; method: immunoSEQ multiplex PCR. Among about 490,000 clones, about three quarters were seen once, and the ten largest hold 10% to 15%. Sequencing was carried out using PBMCs. Receptors were obtained from a woman aged 40 to 50 in good health. Some clones in this sample may be carry-over from other donors' samples.

In its sample, this clone was seen a few times. The V call is TRBV6-1, the J call TRBJ2-1; D not resolved. Trimming stripped 7 bases from V and 0 bases from J, with 10 bases between. The CDR3 length is 14 residues. The germline V gene has CDR1 MNHNS and CDR2 SASEGT. CDR3 in DNA: TGTGCCAGCAACGACTGGAGCTCCTACAATGAGCAGTTCTTC. Translating it yields CASNDWSSYNEQFF.

V and J are TRBV10-3 and TRBJ2-7; D might be TRBD1 (5 bases). V lost 2 bases, J lost 3 bases, and 11 bases lay in between. Germline V lookup: CDR1 ENHRY, CDR2 SYGVKD. This CDR3 spans 14 amino acids. CDR3 DNA sequence: TGTGCCATCAGTGAGAGTGGACACAACTACGAGCAGTACTTC. Translation gives CAISESGHNYEQYF.

The chain employs TRBV5-1 and TRBJ2-1; D not resolved. Looked up from germline, CDR1 is SGHRS and CDR2 is YFSETQ. CDR3 size: 12 residues. Trimming took 4 bases from V and 6 from J, leaving 8 bases between them. For the CDR3, the DNA is TGCGCCAGCAGCGACGTGGTCAATGAGCAGTTCTTC. Translated: CASSDVVNEQFF.

The chain is built from TRBV7-2 and TRBJ2-7; 8 nucleotides align to TRBD2. CDR3 size: 13 residues. Germline trimming cut 3 bases from V and 5 bases from J; bases unmatched to any gene: 3. Germline V CDR1 and CDR2: SGHTA, FQGNSA. The CDR3 sequence is CASSLSGSNEQYF. Written as DNA, the CDR3 is TGTGCCAGCAGCTTGAGCGGGAGCAACGAGCAGTACTTC.